The next 5 T cell receptor beta chains were all read from a single sample in a study of blood T cell repertoires in COVID-19. Profiled with immunoSEQ multiplex PCR; TCRdb holds only in-frame clones, not every one. In the table there are some 150,000 clones, roughly nine tenths of which are singletons. Sequencing was carried out using peripheral blood. The receptors derive from a woman between 40 and 50 years old with acute or convalescent COVID-19.

CDR3 sequence: CAWSDPRQPAPGYTF. CDR3 DNA: TGTGCCTGGAGTGACCCAAGACAACCCGCCCCGGGCTACACCTTC. The rearrangement links TRBV30 to TRBJ1-2; no clear D. The V gene's germline CDR1 is GTSNPN and CDR2 SVGIG (reference sequence). This CDR3 is built from 15 residues. The V and J ends lost 1 base and 8 bases respectively, with 20 bases between them.

The genes are TRBV30 and TRBJ2-7; 10 nucleotides match TRBD1. This CDR3 comprises 13 residues. Per germline, CDR1 GTSNPN and CDR2 SVGIG (reference sequence). V was pared by 1 base and J by 6 bases, with 3 bases of the junction left unmatched. For the CDR3, the DNA is TGTGCCTGGAGTGGGACAGGGGGGTCCGAGCAGTACTTC. Protein product: CAWSGTGGSEQYF.

The chain is built from TRBV24-1 and TRBJ2-2; 8 positions match TRBD2. The V gene end was trimmed by 4 bases and the J gene end by 6 bases; junction bases not matched to a gene: 9. The CDR3 loop spans 16 amino acids. CDR1 and CDR2 from the germline V gene are KGHDR and SFDVKD. The CDR3 DNA is TGTGCCACCAGTGACGAAGGGAGCGGGAGACCCGGGGAGCTGTTTTTT. Its protein is CATSDEGSGRPGELFF.

The rearrangement links TRBV7-2 to TRBJ2-5, with 12 bases matching TRBD2. CDR3 length equals 15 residues. Trimming cost V 5 bases and J 4 bases; bases outside gene matches: 5. CDR1 SGHTA and CDR2 FQGNSA come from the germline V gene. The CDR3 region has the DNA TGTGCCAGCAGCCGGACTAGCGGGAAGCTAGAGACCCAGTACTTC. The encoded protein is CASSRTSGKLETQYF.

The rearrangement links TRBV11-3 to TRBJ2-7; D might be TRBD1 (6 bases). With 0 bases removed from V and 5 bases from J, the gap between germline ends came to 14 bases. This CDR3 is built from 15 residues. Germline V gene sequence: CDR1 SGHNT, CDR2 YENEEA. The CDR3 protein is CASSLEGTWSNEQYF. In DNA, the CDR3 is TGTGCCAGCAGCTTAGAAGGGACATGGTCTAACGAGCAGTACTTC.